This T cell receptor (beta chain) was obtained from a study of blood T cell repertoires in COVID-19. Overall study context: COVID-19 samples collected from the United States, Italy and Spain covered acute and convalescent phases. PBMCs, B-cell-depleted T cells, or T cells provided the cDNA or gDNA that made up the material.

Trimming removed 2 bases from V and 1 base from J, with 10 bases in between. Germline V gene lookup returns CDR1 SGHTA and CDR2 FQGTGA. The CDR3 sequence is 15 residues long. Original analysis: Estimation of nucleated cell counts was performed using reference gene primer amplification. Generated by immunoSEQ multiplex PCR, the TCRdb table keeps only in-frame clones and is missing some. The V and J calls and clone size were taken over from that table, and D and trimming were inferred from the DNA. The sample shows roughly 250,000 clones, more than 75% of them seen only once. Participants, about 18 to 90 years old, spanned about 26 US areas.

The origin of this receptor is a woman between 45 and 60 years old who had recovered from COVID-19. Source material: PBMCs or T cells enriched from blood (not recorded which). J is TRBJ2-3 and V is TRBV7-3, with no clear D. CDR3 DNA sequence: TGTGCCAGCAGCTTAGTTAACAGCCGCACAGATACGCAGTATTTT. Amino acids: CASSLVNSRTDTQYF.